The 24 T cell receptor beta chains below were found in one sample sequenced in a study of identical twins. TCRdb reprocessed the 5' RACE reads via MiXCR and lists one record per CDR3 protein. The sample consists of a few hundred thousand distinct CDR3 sequences, around 9.6% of them appearing once. The sample also formed part of further work on yellow fever vaccine responses in identical twins.

The sample taken for sequencing was PBMCs. Receptors originate from a woman aged 18-29 years in good health.

This clonotype turned up a few times. The chain links TRBV6-5 to TRBJ2-5, with D perhaps matching TRBD1 or TRBD2 (5 bases each). The CDR3 sequence is 18 residues long. CDR1 MNHEY and CDR2 SVGAGI come from the germline V gene. Trimming removed 2 bases at V and 2 bases at J, with 21 bases between. CDR3 loop: CASSYGPPGRIDQETQYF. The CDR3 bases are TGTGCCAGCAGTTACGGCCCCCCGGGGCGGATAGATCAAGAGACCCAGTACTTC.

The gene calls are TRBV5-1 and TRBJ2-6, with D possibly matching TRBD1 (6 bases). V was clipped by 4 bases and J by 2 bases, with 16 bases between them. CDR3 length equals 17 residues. Germline values: CDR1 SGHRS, CDR2 YFSETQ. CDR3 in amino acids: CASSLLATGPGANVLTF. DNA for the CDR3: TGCGCCAGCAGCCTGTTGGCCACAGGGCCTGGGGCCAACGTCCTGACTTTC.

This clonotype was detected a few times. The gene calls are TRBV15 and TRBJ1-5; D gene ambiguous. V lost 0 bases to trimming and J lost 0 bases, with 18 bases between them. Germline CDR1 is LNHNV and CDR2 is YYDKDF (reference sequence). The CDR3 contains 19 residues. The CDR3 is CATSRDIGTPGSSNQPQHF. The CDR3 nucleotides read TGTGCCACCAGCAGAGATATAGGAACCCCCGGGAGTAGCAATCAGCCCCAGCATTTT.

The chain is built from TRBV2 and TRBJ2-1; 7 bases match TRBD2. CDR1 is SNHLY and CDR2 is FYNNEI in the germline V gene. The CDR3 is 16 residues long. The V segment lost 8 bases and the J segment 0 bases; nucleotides outside the gene matches: 10. DNA of the CDR3: TGTGCCAGCTTCCGACTAGCCTCCGCCTCCTACAATGAGCAGTTCTTC. This sequence encodes CASFRLASASYNEQFF.

This clonotype was detected only once. V usage is TRBV20-1 and J usage is TRBJ2-7, with TRBD2 matching 7 bases. This CDR3 has 15 amino acids. Per the germline V gene, CDR1 is DFQATT and CDR2 is SNEGSKA (reference sequence). V lost 3 bases to trimming and J lost 5 bases; unmatched junction nucleotides: 13. The DNA of the CDR3 is TGCAGTGCTAGGGCGATGGCGGGAGATATCCACGAGCAGTACTTC. Amino acids: CSARAMAGDIHEQYF.

The chain combines TRBV28 with TRBJ2-1; possible D gene TRBD2, 5 bases. Trimming took off 2 bases at V and 7 bases at J, with 15 bases between the two ends. The CDR3 is made up of 15 amino acids. CDR1 MDHEN and CDR2 SYDVKM come from the germline V gene. The CDR3 DNA reads TGTGCCAGCAGTTTAGGGAGACAACATCAAAATGAGCAGTTCTTC. It specifies CASSLGRQHQNEQFF.

This clonotype was seen at least ten times. The V gene is TRBV6-1, the J gene TRBJ2-7, with TRBD1 matching 8 bases. V gave up 4 bases and J gave up 2 bases; unmatched junction bases: 4. This CDR3 contains 14 residues. Germline CDR1 and CDR2: MNHNS and SASEGT. The DNA of the CDR3 is TGTGCCAGCAGTGTTCAGGACAGGGCCTACGAGCAGTACTTC. Residues: CASSVQDRAYEQYF.

This clonotype showed up many times. V usage is TRBV27 and J usage is TRBJ2-1, with 8 bases lining up with TRBD1. The ends lost 3 bases at V and 6 bases at J; junction bases unmatched: 10. The CDR3 is 16 residues long. Germline V gives CDR1 MNHEY, CDR2 SMNVEV (reference sequence). The CDR3 is CASSFVRTGSLNEQFF. CDR3 sequence (DNA): TGTGCCAGCAGTTTTGTTCGGACAGGGAGCCTCAATGAGCAGTTCTTC.

The chain has TRBV6-5 and TRBJ2-5, with D perhaps matching TRBD1 (7 bases). V was clipped by 4 bases and J by 5 bases, with 14 bases between them. This CDR3 has 14 amino acids. Germline V lookup: CDR1 MNHEY, CDR2 SVGAGI. The CDR3 DNA is TGTGCCAGCAGTTGGACGGCAGGGGGGGAGACCCAGTACTTC. Translated, it gives CASSWTAGGETQYF.

For this clonotype: This may stem from a read error, because a much larger clone lies one nucleotide away. The genes are TRBV5-1 and TRBJ2-1; D uncertain. Germline CDR1 is SGHRS and CDR2 is YFSETQ. Trimming stripped 0 bases from V and 6 bases from J, with 19 bases between. This CDR3 region has 17 residues. The CDR3 DNA sequence: TGCGCCAGCAGCTTGGCGATAGGAGCCACACACACCAATGAGCAGTTCTTC. Residues: CASSLAIGATHTNEQFF.

This clonotype was seen at least ten times. V and J are TRBV28 and TRBJ2-7; the match to TRBD1 covers 7 bases. The CDR3 sequence is 13 residues long. V trimming: 7 bases; J trimming: 0 bases; junction bases outside the gene matches: 3. Germline assignment: CDR1 MDHEN and CDR2 SYDVKM. The CDR3 is CASTWDSSYEQYF. The CDR3 DNA follows: TGTGCCAGCACCTGGGACAGCTCCTACGAGCAGTACTTC.

This clonotype has at least ten counts. The chain employs TRBV29-1 and TRBJ2-2; 8 bases match TRBD2. The CDR3 loop spans 14 amino acids. V shed 7 bases, J shed 3 bases, and the junction held 7 bases outside the gene matches. Germline V gene lookup returns CDR1 SQVTM and CDR2 ANQGSEA. CDR3 in amino acids: CSASSGLDTGELFF. The DNA of the CDR3 is TGCAGCGCATCTAGCGGGTTGGACACCGGGGAGCTGTTTTTT.

This clonotype was seen a handful of times. This chain joins TRBV5-1 and TRBJ2-7, with TRBD1 matching over 8 bases. Germline V lookup: CDR1 SGHRS, CDR2 YFSETQ. Unmatched junction bases numbered 12, after V lost 6 bases and J lost 4 bases. This CDR3 spans 15 amino acids. For the CDR3, the DNA is TGCGCCAGCAACCAAGCTGGGACAGGTGGTTACGAGCAGTACTTC. Amino acid sequence: CASNQAGTGGYEQYF.

This clonotype was observed many times. The chain uses TRBV12-3 or TRBV12-4 and TRBJ2-7; D gene uncertain. V was shortened by 3 bases and J by 7 bases, with 13 bases between the two germline ends. The length of the CDR3 is 13 residues. The CDR3 coding sequence is TGTGCCAGCAGTTTTATCCCGGAAGATGAGCAGTACTTC. It translates to CASSFIPEDEQYF.

There are many counts of this clonotype. This chain joins TRBV20-1 and TRBJ2-7; D not resolved. Germline-derived CDR1 and CDR2 are DFQATT and SNEGSKA (reference sequence). The CDR3 is made up of 16 amino acids. V was pared by 0 bases and J by 3 bases, with 18 bases between. The CDR3 DNA is TGCAGTGCTAGAGATCTTTTGGCGGAGACCCTCTACGAGCAGTACTTC. Residues: CSARDLLAETLYEQYF.

The chain is built from TRBV28 and TRBJ2-7; D is possibly TRBD2 (5 bases). This CDR3 is built from 14 residues. V was shortened by 7 bases and J by 3 bases, with 16 bases between the two germline ends. The germline V gene has CDR1 MDHEN and CDR2 SYDVKM. This chain's CDR3 is CASNPLGELYEQYF. The DNA for the CDR3 is TGTGCCAGCAACCCCCTTGGGGAGCTCTACGAGCAGTACTTC. The complete variable domain, with remaining parts taken from reference TRBV28 and TRBJ2-7, reads DVKVTQSSRYLVKRTGEKVFLECVQDMDHENMFWYRQDPGLGLRLIYFSYDVKMKEKGDIPEGYSVSREKKERFSLILESASTNQTSMYLCASNPLGELYEQYFGPGTRLTVT.

This clonotype was observed a few times. This chain links TRBV4-1 with TRBJ2-7; 7 positions match TRBD1. CDR1 is MGHRA and CDR2 is YSYEKL in the germline V gene. The CDR3 covers 10 residues. CDR3 nucleotides: TGCGCCAGCAGCCAAGGATGGGGACAGGTC. Amino acid sequence: CASSQGWGQV.

This clonotype was observed many times. The chain joins TRBV24-1 to TRBJ2-2; D remains unclear. The CDR3 length is 14 residues. From germline, CDR1 is KGHDR and CDR2 SFDVKD. Trimming shortened V by 4 bases and J by 3 bases, and 8 bases separated the two germline ends. The CDR3 nucleotides read TGTGCCACCAGTGAGAGCAAAGACACCGGGGAGCTGTTTTTT. Translating gives CATSESKDTGELFF.

This clonotype was detected ten times or more. The chain uses TRBV7-9 and TRBJ2-3; D gene ambiguous. The CDR3 length is 16 residues. Looked up from germline, CDR1 is SEHNR and CDR2 is FQNEAQ (reference sequence). The V end was cut by 5 bases, the J end by 2 bases, with 17 bases between. CDR3 sequence: CASSIPRPPLTDTQYF. As DNA, the CDR3 is TGTGCCAGCAGCATTCCCCGGCCTCCTCTCACAGATACGCAGTATTTT.

This clonotype showed up many times. The chain uses TRBV20-1 and TRBJ2-2, with 10 bases aligning to TRBD2. Germline CDR1 is DFQATT and CDR2 is SNEGSKA (reference sequence). The CDR3 totals 16 residues. V lost 6 bases and J lost 7; bases outside the gene matches: 14. The CDR3 region is CSATAIGGLAVGELFF. The CDR3 DNA follows: TGCAGTGCCACCGCCATAGGAGGACTAGCGGTCGGGGAGCTGTTTTTT.

This clonotype has more than one count but fewer than ten. The rearrangement uses TRBV5-1 and TRBJ2-5; 10 positions match TRBD2. V trimming: 3 bases; J trimming: 3 bases; junction bases outside the gene matches: 5. The V gene's germline CDR1 is SGHRS and CDR2 YFSETQ. The CDR3 has 15 amino acids. This chain's CDR3 is CASSSASGGEETQYF. CDR3 coding DNA: TGCGCCAGCAGCTCCGCAAGCGGGGGGGAAGAGACCCAGTACTTC.

This clonotype was counted a few times. The chain carries TRBV20-1 and TRBJ1-2; D not certain. V was cut by 0 bases and J by 4 bases, with 6 bases left in between. The CDR3 is made up of 12 amino acids. CDR1 and CDR2 (germline): DFQATT, SNEGSKA (reference sequence). The CDR3 loop is CSARDSSYGYTF. Written as DNA, the CDR3 is TGCAGTGCTAGAGACAGTTCCTATGGCTACACCTTC.

This clonotype was detected only a few times. This chain links TRBV29-1 with TRBJ2-5, with 7 bases matching TRBD2. Germline lookup yields CDR1 SQVTM and CDR2 ANQGSEA. CDR3 size: 13 residues. The V segment lost 3 bases and the J segment 5 bases; nucleotides outside the gene matches: 6. For the CDR3, the DNA is TGCAGCGTTGAGGCGGGAGTAGGGGAGACCCAGTACTTC. Amino acids: CSVEAGVGETQYF. Supplemented by reference TRBV29-1 and TRBJ2-5, the full variable domain reads SAVISQKPSRDICQRGTSLTIQCQVDSQVTMMFWYRQQPGQSLTLIATANQGSEATYESGFVIDKFPISRPNLTFSTLTVSNMSPEDSSIYLCSVEAGVGETQYFGPGTRLLVL.

This chain joins TRBV20-1 and TRBJ1-1; D is perhaps TRBD1 (6 bases). Germline V gene lookup returns CDR1 DFQATT and CDR2 SNEGSKA (reference sequence). The CDR3 sequence is 15 residues long. The V end lost 2 bases, the J end lost 4 bases, and 17 bases lay between the germline ends. Here the CDR3 reads CSARPPSGDGTEAFF. Written as DNA, the CDR3 is TGCAGTGCTAGACCACCCTCAGGGGACGGCACTGAAGCTTTCTTT.